This TCR beta chain was recorded in a study of cytomegalovirus exposure and HLA in healthy donors. The study ran its PCR with 60 Vbeta and 13 Jbeta primers. The data were produced by immunoSEQ multiplex PCR, yet TCRdb's version contains in-frame clones alone and is incomplete. The repertoire holds roughly 180,000 clones, with more than 70% as singletons. Germline-derived CDR1 and CDR2 are SGHDT and YYEEEE. The CDR3 extends over 18 amino acids. The V gene lost 4 bases and the J gene lost 0 bases, with 20 bases spanning the gap. The V and J genes are TRBV5-6 and TRBJ2-1; D possibly corresponds to TRBD2 (5 bases). This TCR was sampled from a male donor in good health and CMV-seronegative. Specimen: PBMCs. The CDR3 nucleotides are TGTGCCAGCAGCACCGGAGGTAGCGCTTTGACCTCCTACAATGAGCAGTTCTTC. Its protein is CASSTGGSALTSYNEQFF.